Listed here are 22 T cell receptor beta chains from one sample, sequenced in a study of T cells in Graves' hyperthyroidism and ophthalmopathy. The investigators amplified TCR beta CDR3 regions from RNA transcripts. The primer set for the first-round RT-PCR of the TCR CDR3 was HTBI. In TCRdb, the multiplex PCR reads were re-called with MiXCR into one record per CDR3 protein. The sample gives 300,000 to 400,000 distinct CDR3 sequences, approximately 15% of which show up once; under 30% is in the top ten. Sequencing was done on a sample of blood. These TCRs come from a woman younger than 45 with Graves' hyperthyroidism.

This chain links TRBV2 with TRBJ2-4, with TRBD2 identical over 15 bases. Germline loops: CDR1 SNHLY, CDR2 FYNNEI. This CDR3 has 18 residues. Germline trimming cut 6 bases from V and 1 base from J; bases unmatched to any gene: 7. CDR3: CASRRGLAGGSAKNIQYF. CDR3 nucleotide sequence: TGTGCCAGCAGGAGGGGACTAGCGGGAGGTTCCGCCAAAAACATTCAGTACTTC.

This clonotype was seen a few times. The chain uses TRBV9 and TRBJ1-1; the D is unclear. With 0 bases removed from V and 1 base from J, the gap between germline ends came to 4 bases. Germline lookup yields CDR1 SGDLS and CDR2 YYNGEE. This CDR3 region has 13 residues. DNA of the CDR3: TGTGCCAGCAGCGTAGCAGGGAACACTGAAGCTTTCTTT. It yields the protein CASSVAGNTEAFF.

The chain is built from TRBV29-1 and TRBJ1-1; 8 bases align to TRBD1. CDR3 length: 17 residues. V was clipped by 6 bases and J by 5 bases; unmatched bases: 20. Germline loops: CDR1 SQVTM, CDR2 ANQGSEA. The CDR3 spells CSVAWRGQGARGTEAFF. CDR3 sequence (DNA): TGCAGCGTCGCTTGGAGGGGGCAGGGGGCCCGGGGGACTGAAGCTTTCTTT.

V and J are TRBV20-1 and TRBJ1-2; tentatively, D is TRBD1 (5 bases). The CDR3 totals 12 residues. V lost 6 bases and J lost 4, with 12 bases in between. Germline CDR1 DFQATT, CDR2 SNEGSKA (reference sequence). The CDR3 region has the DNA TGCAGTGCCCCTAGGAGGGGCTATGGCTACACCTTC. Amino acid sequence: CSAPRRGYGYTF.

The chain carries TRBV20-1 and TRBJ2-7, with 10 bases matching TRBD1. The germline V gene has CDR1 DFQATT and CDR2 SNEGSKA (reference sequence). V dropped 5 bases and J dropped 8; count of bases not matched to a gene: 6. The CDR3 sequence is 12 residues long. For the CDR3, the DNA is TGCAGTGCTTGGGACAGGGGCAGTCAGCAGTACTTC. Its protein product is CSAWDRGSQQYF.

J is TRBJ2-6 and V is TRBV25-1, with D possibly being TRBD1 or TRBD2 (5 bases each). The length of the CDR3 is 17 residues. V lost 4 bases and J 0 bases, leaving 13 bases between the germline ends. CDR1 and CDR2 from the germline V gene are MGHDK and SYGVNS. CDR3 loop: CASSGRDGYSGANVLTF. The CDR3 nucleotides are TGTGCCAGCAGTGGCCGGGACGGTTACTCTGGGGCCAACGTCCTGACTTTC.

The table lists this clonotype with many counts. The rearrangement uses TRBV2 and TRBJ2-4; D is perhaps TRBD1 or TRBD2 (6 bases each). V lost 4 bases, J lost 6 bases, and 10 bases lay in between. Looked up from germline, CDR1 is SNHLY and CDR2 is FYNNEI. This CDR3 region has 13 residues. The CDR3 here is CASSVGGGNIQYF. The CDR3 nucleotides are TGTGCCAGCAGTGTCGGAGGGGGAAACATTCAGTACTTC.

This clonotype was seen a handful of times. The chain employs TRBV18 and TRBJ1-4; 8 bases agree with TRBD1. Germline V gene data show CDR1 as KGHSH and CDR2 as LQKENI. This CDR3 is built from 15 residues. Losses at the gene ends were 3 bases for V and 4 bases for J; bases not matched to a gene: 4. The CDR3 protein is CASSPPGGGNEKLFF. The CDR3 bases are TGTGCCAGCTCACCCCCAGGGGGCGGTAATGAAAAACTGTTTTTT.

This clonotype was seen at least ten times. The CDR3 nucleotides are TGTGCCAGCAGTGAACTGGCTAGCGGGAGGGCAGATACGCAGTATTTT. Its protein is CASSELASGRADTQYF. The chain carries TRBV2 and TRBJ2-3, with TRBD2 matching 12 bases. V lost 2 bases and J lost 4; bases outside the gene matches: 4. The CDR3 spans 16 residues. The germline V gene has CDR1 SNHLY and CDR2 FYNNEI.

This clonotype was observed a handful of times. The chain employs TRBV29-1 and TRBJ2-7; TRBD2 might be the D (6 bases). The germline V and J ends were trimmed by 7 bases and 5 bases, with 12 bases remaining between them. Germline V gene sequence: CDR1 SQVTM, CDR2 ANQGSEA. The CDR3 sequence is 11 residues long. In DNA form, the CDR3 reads TGCAGCGCTGCACGGGGGAACGAGCAGTACTTC. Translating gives CSAARGNEQYF.

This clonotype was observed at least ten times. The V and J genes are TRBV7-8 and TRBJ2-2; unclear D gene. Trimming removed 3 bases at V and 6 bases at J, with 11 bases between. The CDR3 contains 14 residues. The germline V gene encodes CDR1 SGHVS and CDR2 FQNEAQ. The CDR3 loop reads CASSFGHRPGELFF. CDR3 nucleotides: TGTGCCAGCAGCTTTGGTCACCGCCCCGGGGAGCTGTTTTTT.

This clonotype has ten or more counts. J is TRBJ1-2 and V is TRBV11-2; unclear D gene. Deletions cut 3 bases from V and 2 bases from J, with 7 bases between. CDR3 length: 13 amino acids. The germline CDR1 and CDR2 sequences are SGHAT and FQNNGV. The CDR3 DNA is TGTGCCAGCAGCTTCTCGACAAACTATGGCTACACCTTC. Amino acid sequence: CASSFSTNYGYTF.

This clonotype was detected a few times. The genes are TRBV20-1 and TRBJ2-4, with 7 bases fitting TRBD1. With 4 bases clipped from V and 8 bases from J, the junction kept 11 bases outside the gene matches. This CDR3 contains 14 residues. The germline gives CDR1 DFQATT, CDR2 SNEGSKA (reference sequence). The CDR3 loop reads CSATEGGQADIQYF. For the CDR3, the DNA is TGCAGTGCTACCGAGGGTGGACAGGCGGACATTCAGTACTTC.

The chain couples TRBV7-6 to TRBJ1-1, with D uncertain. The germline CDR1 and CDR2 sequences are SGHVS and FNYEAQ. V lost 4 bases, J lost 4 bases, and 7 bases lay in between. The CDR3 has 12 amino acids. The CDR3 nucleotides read TGTGCCAGCAGCTCCCCCGGCACTGAAGCTTTCTTT. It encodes CASSSPGTEAFF.

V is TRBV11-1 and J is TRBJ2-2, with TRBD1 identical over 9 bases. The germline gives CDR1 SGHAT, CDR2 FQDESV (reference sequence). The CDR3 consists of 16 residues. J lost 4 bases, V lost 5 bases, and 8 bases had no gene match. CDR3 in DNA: TGTGCCAGCAGCCCGGGACAGGGCGTGGGCACCGGGGAGCTGTTTTTT. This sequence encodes CASSPGQGVGTGELFF.

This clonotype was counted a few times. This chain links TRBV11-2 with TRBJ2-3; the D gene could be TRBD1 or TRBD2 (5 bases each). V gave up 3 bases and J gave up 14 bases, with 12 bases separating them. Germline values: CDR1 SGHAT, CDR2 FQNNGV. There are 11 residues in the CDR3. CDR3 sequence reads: CASSFGDVGYF. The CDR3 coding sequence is TGTGCCAGCAGCTTTGGGGACGTAGGGTATTTT.

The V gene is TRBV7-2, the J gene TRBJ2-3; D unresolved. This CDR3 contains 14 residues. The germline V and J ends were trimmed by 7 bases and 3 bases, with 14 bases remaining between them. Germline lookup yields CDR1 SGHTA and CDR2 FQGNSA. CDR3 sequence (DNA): TGTGCCAGCAACCGTGGGTTAGAAACAGATACGCAGTATTTT. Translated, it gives CASNRGLETDTQYF. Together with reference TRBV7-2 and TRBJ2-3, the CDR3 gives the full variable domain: GAGVSQSPSNKVTEKGKDVELRCDPISGHTALYWYRQSLGQGLEFLIYFQGNSAPDKSGLPSDRFSAERTGGSVSTLTIQRTQQEDSAVYLCASNRGLETDTQYFGPGTRLTVL.

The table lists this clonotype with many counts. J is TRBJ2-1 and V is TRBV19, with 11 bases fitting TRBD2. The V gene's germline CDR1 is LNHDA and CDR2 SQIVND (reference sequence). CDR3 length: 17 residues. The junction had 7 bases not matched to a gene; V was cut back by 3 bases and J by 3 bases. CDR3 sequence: CASSIWLAGGFYNEQFF. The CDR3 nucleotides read TGTGCCAGTAGTATCTGGCTAGCGGGAGGATTCTACAATGAGCAGTTCTTC.

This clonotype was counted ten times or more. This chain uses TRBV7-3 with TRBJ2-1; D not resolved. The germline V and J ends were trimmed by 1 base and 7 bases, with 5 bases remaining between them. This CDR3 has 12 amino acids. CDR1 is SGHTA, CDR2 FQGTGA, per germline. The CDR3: CASSLNTNEQFF. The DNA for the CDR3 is TGTGCCAGCAGCTTAAACACTAATGAGCAGTTCTTC.

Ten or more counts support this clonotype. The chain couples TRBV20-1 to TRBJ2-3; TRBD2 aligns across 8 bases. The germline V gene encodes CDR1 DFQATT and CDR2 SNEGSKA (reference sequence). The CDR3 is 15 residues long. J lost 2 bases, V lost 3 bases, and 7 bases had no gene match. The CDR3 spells CSARGLVTATDTQYF. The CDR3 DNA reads TGCAGTGCTAGGGGACTAGTCACCGCCACAGATACGCAGTATTTT.

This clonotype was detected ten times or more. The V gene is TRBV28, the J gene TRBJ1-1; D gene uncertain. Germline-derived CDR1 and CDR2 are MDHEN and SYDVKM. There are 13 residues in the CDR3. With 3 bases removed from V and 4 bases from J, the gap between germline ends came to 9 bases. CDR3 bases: TGTGCCAGCAGTTTTCCTGGTGGCACTGAAGCTTTCTTT. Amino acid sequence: CASSFPGGTEAFF.

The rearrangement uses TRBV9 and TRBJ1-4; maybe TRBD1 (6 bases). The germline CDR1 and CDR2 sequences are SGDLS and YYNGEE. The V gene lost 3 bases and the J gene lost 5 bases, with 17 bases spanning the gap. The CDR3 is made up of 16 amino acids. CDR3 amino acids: CASSARAGGRNEKLFF. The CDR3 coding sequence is TGTGCCAGCAGCGCGAGGGCGGGGGGGCGAAATGAAAAACTGTTTTTT.